The clone carrying this TCR beta chain was counted once. Its target is not known. The data belong to a study of cytomegalovirus exposure and HLA in healthy donors. Whole-study context: A subsequent analysis reported that the 100 to 150 validation repertoires were produced on the same platform that had also been used for the roughly 670 first-cohort repertoires.

Using immunoSEQ multiplex PCR, the repertoire was profiled, and TCRdb retains in-frame clones only, with some absent. This sample has 100,000 to 150,000 clones, with around 92% found just once. The CDR3 totals 16 residues. V was pared by 1 base and J by 0 bases, with 10 bases between. Germline V gene lookup returns CDR1 MNHEY and CDR2 SMNVEV (reference sequence). Study-wide results and caveats: Across donors, most TCRs were seen rarely, yet some public ones were widespread. The authors listed roughly 150 TCR beta chains as cytomegalovirus-associated.

While the first cohort had fewer than 850 subjects, the donors belonged to the separate validation cohort of over a hundred subjects. Sample: PBMCs. The sequence was obtained from a man younger than 40 in good health and CMV-seronegative. V is TRBV27 and J is TRBJ2-4, with a weak D call TRBD1 (5 bases). As DNA, the CDR3 is TGTGCCAGCAGTTTATTAGGGGCTCTAGCCAAAAACATTCAGTACTTC. Its translation is CASSLLGALAKNIQYF.